This T cell receptor (beta chain) originates from a study of somatic mutations in cytotoxic T cells in rheumatoid arthritis. This CDR3 has 11 residues. Germline CDR1 is LNHDA and CDR2 is SQIVND (reference sequence). V was shortened by 4 bases and J by 9 bases, with 8 bases between the two germline ends. General observations from the study: Unidentified antigens were the targets of the expanded CD8+ clones. With advancing age, CD8+ clonality climbed in rheumatoid arthritis patients but did not rise in healthy controls.

With regard to this clone: Its target is unknown.

TCRdb's copy holds only in-frame clones and misses some; the assay was immunoSEQ multiplex PCR. The sample lists 15,000 to 20,000 clones, nearly 80% seen once, with about 22% in the top ten. V and J are TRBV19 and TRBJ2-3; D is uncertain. This sequence was found in an adult with rheumatoid arthritis. Sequenced material: CD8+ T cells sorted from blood. The CDR3 spells CASSNLATQYF. In DNA, the CDR3 is TGTGCCAGTAGTAACCTCGCCACGCAGTATTTT.